These T cell receptor beta chains were read from a single sample in a study of blood T cell repertoires in COVID-19. Generated by immunoSEQ multiplex PCR, the TCRdb table keeps only in-frame clones and is missing some. The sample holds 270,000 or so clones, around 89% seen once. Input material: peripheral blood. These receptors originate from a man aged 40-49 years with acute or convalescent COVID-19. Both conserved end residues are part of each CDR3. Fields, in order: V gene, J gene, D gene, CDR3 length, clone size, CDR3 DNA, CDR3 protein. D genes are given only for firm matches. Expanded clones are given a class, and other clones once, few, many or no size at all.

v_call: TRBV7-6
j_call: TRBJ2-2
d_call: .
cdr3_length: 14
clone_size: .
cdr3_nt: TGTGCCAGCAGCTTAGGACAGCTCACCGGGGAGCTGTTTTTT
cdr3_aa: CASSLGQLTGELFF

v_call: TRBV15
j_call: TRBJ2-7
d_call: TRBD2
cdr3_length: 18
clone_size: .
cdr3_nt: TGTGCCACCAGCAGATTTCCGGACGGGTCCTTAGCGGGGGAAGGGCAGTACTTC
cdr3_aa: CATSRFPDGSLAGEGQYF

v_call: TRBV24-1
j_call: TRBJ2-3
d_call: .
cdr3_length: 13
clone_size: .
cdr3_nt: TGTGCCACCAGTGATTTCCTCGGAGATACGCAGTATTTT
cdr3_aa: CATSDFLGDTQYF

v_call: TRBV5-4
j_call: TRBJ1-1
d_call: .
cdr3_length: 14
clone_size: .
cdr3_nt: TGTGCCAGCAGCTCCAACCGTCGGGGCACTGAAGCTTTCTTT
cdr3_aa: CASSSNRRGTEAFF

v_call: TRBV12-5
j_call: TRBJ1-4
d_call: .
cdr3_length: 13
clone_size: .
cdr3_nt: TGTGCTAGTGGTCGGGAGGTTAATGAAAAACTGTTTTTT
cdr3_aa: CASGREVNEKLFF

v_call: TRBV6-5
j_call: TRBJ1-5
d_call: .
cdr3_length: 13
clone_size: .
cdr3_nt: TGTGCCAGCAAACGACAGCAAAATCAGCCCCAGCATTTT
cdr3_aa: CASKRQQNQPQHF

v_call: TRBV11-2
j_call: TRBJ1-1
d_call: TRBD1
cdr3_length: 15
clone_size: .
cdr3_nt: TGTGCCAGCAGCTTAGGGACAGGGGGTGGTACTGAAGCTTTCTTT
cdr3_aa: CASSLGTGGGTEAFF

v_call: TRBV2
j_call: TRBJ1-5
d_call: .
cdr3_length: 12
clone_size: .
cdr3_nt: TGTGCCAGCAGTCAGGGCAATCAGCCCCAGCATTTT
cdr3_aa: CASSQGNQPQHF

v_call: TRBV7-8
j_call: TRBJ2-7
d_call: .
cdr3_length: 13
clone_size: .
cdr3_nt: TGTGCCAGCAGTTCGCGGGGATCCTACGAGCAGTACTTC
cdr3_aa: CASSSRGSYEQYF

v_call: TRBV4-1
j_call: TRBJ2-1
d_call: .
cdr3_length: 13
clone_size: .
cdr3_nt: TGCGCCAGCAGCCCTTGGGAGCCCAATGAGCAGTTCTTC
cdr3_aa: CASSPWEPNEQFF

v_call: TRBV7-6
j_call: TRBJ1-3
d_call: .
cdr3_length: 16
clone_size: .
cdr3_nt: TGTGCCAGCAGCTTACTGGGGGGGAACTCTGGAAACACCATATATTTT
cdr3_aa: CASSLLGGNSGNTIYF

v_call: TRBV5-1
j_call: TRBJ1-1
d_call: .
cdr3_length: 14
clone_size: .
cdr3_nt: TGCGCCAGCAGCTCCCAAGGGGAGAACACTGAAGCTTTCTTT
cdr3_aa: CASSSQGENTEAFF

v_call: TRBV7-2
j_call: TRBJ2-1
d_call: TRBD2
cdr3_length: 15
clone_size: .
cdr3_nt: TGTGCCAGCAGGCCTTCTAGCGGGGGGCCGGGGGAGCAGTTCTTC
cdr3_aa: CASRPSSGGPGEQFF

v_call: TRBV5-6
j_call: TRBJ1-2
d_call: TRBD1
cdr3_length: 16
clone_size: .
cdr3_nt: TGTGCCAGCAGCTTGGTAGGGACAGGGGGTAGTGGAGGCTACACCTTC
cdr3_aa: CASSLVGTGGSGGYTF

v_call: TRBV19
j_call: TRBJ1-4
d_call: .
cdr3_length: 14
clone_size: .
cdr3_nt: TGTGCCAGTAGTATGAGGGGCCAGGGGGAAAAACTGTTTTTT
cdr3_aa: CASSMRGQGEKLFF

v_call: TRBV27
j_call: TRBJ1-1
d_call: .
cdr3_length: 14
clone_size: .
cdr3_nt: TGTGCCAGCACCTCCGGGCTAGGAGGGACTGAAGCTTTCTTT
cdr3_aa: CASTSGLGGTEAFF

v_call: TRBV11-2
j_call: TRBJ1-2
d_call: .
cdr3_length: 13
clone_size: few
cdr3_nt: TGTGCCAGCAGCCCCGCCCAGAACTATGGCTACACCTTC
cdr3_aa: CASSPAQNYGYTF

v_call: TRBV10-3
j_call: TRBJ1-1
d_call: .
cdr3_length: 13
clone_size: .
cdr3_nt: TGTGCCATCAGCGGTAACAGGGACACTGAAGCTTTCTTT
cdr3_aa: CAISGNRDTEAFF

v_call: TRBV20-1
j_call: TRBJ1-3
d_call: TRBD1
cdr3_length: 14
clone_size: .
cdr3_nt: TGCAGTGCTAGTGACAGGGGGCATGGAAACACCATATATTTT
cdr3_aa: CSASDRGHGNTIYF

v_call: TRBV2
j_call: TRBJ1-1
d_call: TRBD1
cdr3_length: 13
clone_size: .
cdr3_nt: TGTGCCATCTCACAGGGGGTAGGCACTGAAGCTTTCTTT
cdr3_aa: CAISQGVGTEAFF

v_call: TRBV19
j_call: TRBJ1-1
d_call: .
cdr3_length: 15
clone_size: .
cdr3_nt: TGTGCCAGTAGGACTAGGGACCGCCACGGCCCTGAAGCTTTCTTT
cdr3_aa: CASRTRDRHGPEAFF

v_call: TRBV11-2
j_call: TRBJ2-3
d_call: TRBD2
cdr3_length: 14
clone_size: .
cdr3_nt: TGTGCCAGCTACTTAGCGGGGGTCACAGATACGCAGTATTTT
cdr3_aa: CASYLAGVTDTQYF

v_call: TRBV19
j_call: TRBJ1-2
d_call: TRBD1
cdr3_length: 18
clone_size: .
cdr3_nt: TGTGCCAGTAGTATTTCTTTGGGACAGGGGGCGCTCGGCTATGGCTACACCTTC
cdr3_aa: CASSISLGQGALGYGYTF

v_call: TRBV4-1
j_call: TRBJ2-7
d_call: .
cdr3_length: 15
clone_size: .
cdr3_nt: TGCGCCAGCAGCCAAGGCCCTGTGGAGGTCTACGAGCAGTACTTC
cdr3_aa: CASSQGPVEVYEQYF

v_call: TRBV9
j_call: TRBJ2-2
d_call: TRBD2
cdr3_length: 16
clone_size: .
cdr3_nt: TGTGCCAGCAGCGTAGTGGGTAGCGGGGGCCCCGGGGAGCTGTTTTTT
cdr3_aa: CASSVVGSGGPGELFF

v_call: TRBV6-6
j_call: TRBJ1-2
d_call: .
cdr3_length: 12
clone_size: .
cdr3_nt: TGTGCCAGCAGACCGGGGGGTTATGGCTACACCTTC
cdr3_aa: CASRPGGYGYTF

v_call: TRBV2
j_call: TRBJ1-2
d_call: .
cdr3_length: 12
clone_size: .
cdr3_nt: TGTGCCAGCAGGGTTGGACAGTGGGGCTACACCTTC
cdr3_aa: CASRVGQWGYTF

v_call: TRBV5-1
j_call: TRBJ1-1
d_call: TRBD1
cdr3_length: 14
clone_size: once
cdr3_nt: TGCGCCAGCAGCATCGGGACAGGTTCGATAGAAGCTTTCTTT
cdr3_aa: CASSIGTGSIEAFF

v_call: TRBV5-4
j_call: TRBJ2-7
d_call: TRBD2
cdr3_length: 13
clone_size: .
cdr3_nt: TGTGCCAGCAGCTTGTGGGGGGGCTACGAGCAGTACTTC
cdr3_aa: CASSLWGGYEQYF

v_call: TRBV24-1
j_call: TRBJ1-5
d_call: .
cdr3_length: 18
clone_size: .
cdr3_nt: TGTGCCACCAGTGATTCCTCATGGGCAGACGATAGCAATCAGCCCCAGCATTTT
cdr3_aa: CATSDSSWADDSNQPQHF

v_call: TRBV2
j_call: TRBJ1-5
d_call: TRBD1
cdr3_length: 16
clone_size: .
cdr3_nt: TGTGCCAGCAGACAGACAGGGGTGGTCGGCAATCAGCCCCAGCATTTT
cdr3_aa: CASRQTGVVGNQPQHF

v_call: TRBV6-5
j_call: TRBJ1-1
d_call: .
cdr3_length: 13
clone_size: .
cdr3_nt: TGTGCCAGCAGGTTCTCGGGGATAACTGAAGCTTTCTTT
cdr3_aa: CASRFSGITEAFF

v_call: TRBV9
j_call: TRBJ1-2
d_call: .
cdr3_length: 14
clone_size: once
cdr3_nt: TGTGCCAGCAGCGTAGAATCAAGGAGGGTAGGCTACACCTTC
cdr3_aa: CASSVESRRVGYTF

v_call: TRBV11-2
j_call: TRBJ2-7
d_call: TRBD1
cdr3_length: 15
clone_size: .
cdr3_nt: TGTGCCAGCAGCCGTACAGGGGCCGACACCTACGAGCAGTACTTC
cdr3_aa: CASSRTGADTYEQYF

v_call: TRBV6-5
j_call: TRBJ1-2
d_call: .
cdr3_length: 15
clone_size: .
cdr3_nt: TGTGCCAGCAGTTACTCGTTTCCAGGGAACTATGGCTACACCTTC
cdr3_aa: CASSYSFPGNYGYTF

v_call: TRBV11-2
j_call: TRBJ2-7
d_call: .
cdr3_length: 14
clone_size: .
cdr3_nt: TGTGCCAGCAGCGAGGCCGCCCATACCTACGAGCAGTACTTC
cdr3_aa: CASSEAAHTYEQYF

v_call: TRBV5-4
j_call: TRBJ2-7
d_call: TRBD1
cdr3_length: 12
clone_size: .
cdr3_nt: TGTGCCAGCAGCTTACAGGGGAACGAGCAGTACTTC
cdr3_aa: CASSLQGNEQYF